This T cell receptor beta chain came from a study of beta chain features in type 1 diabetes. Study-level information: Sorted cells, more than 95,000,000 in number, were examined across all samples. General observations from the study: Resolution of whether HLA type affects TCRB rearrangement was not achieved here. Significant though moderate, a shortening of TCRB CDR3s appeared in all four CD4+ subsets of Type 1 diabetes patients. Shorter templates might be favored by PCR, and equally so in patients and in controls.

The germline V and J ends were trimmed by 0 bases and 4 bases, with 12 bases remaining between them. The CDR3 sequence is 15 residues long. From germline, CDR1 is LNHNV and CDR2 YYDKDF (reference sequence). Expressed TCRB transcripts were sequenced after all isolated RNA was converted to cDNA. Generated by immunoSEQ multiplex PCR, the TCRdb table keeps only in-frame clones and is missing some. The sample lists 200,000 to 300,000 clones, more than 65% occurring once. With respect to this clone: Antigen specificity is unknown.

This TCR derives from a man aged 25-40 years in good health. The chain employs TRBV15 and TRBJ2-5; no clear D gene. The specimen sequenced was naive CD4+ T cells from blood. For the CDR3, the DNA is TGTGCCACCAGCAGAGATAACAGCTTCTTAGAGACCCAGTACTTC. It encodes CATSRDNSFLETQYF.